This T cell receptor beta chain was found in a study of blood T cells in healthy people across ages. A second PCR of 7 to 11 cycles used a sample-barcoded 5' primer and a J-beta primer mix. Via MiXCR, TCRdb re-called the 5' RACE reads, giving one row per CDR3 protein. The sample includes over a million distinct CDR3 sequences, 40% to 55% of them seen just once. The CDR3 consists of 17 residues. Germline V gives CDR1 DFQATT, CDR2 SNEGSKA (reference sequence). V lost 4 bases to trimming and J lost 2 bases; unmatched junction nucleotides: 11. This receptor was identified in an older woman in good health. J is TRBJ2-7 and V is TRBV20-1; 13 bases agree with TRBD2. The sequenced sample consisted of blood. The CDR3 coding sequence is TGCAGTGCTAAAACAGAGGGACTAGCGGGACTTCCCTACGAGCAGTACTTC. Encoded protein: CSAKTEGLAGLPYEQYF.